This paragraph reports one T cell receptor (beta chain). Its antigen is as yet unknown. The CDR3 consists of 14 residues. This sample is part of a study of T cells expressing NK-cell markers. Study-level points and caveats: Specificity for HCMV among expanded NKG2C+ T cell clones was not established. In over 5 donors, dominant CD3+CD56+NKG2C+ clonotypes ranked among the top 10 CD8+ clonotypes.

The cDNA for TCR beta came from 5'RACE template switching with UMIs. TCRdb derives one entry per CDR3 protein from the 5' RACE reads, leaving out DNA. The sample includes 400,000 to 500,000 distinct CDR3 sequences. The sample taken for sequencing was blood T cells: a sorted CD56 or NKG2C T cell subset, CD4+ or CD8+ T cells, or bulk PBMC T cells (not recorded which). This chain links TRBV12-3 or TRBV12-4 with TRBJ2-7; TCRdb selects TRBD2, and the lack of DNA leaves this call unchecked. This receptor was taken from a woman between 18 and 70 years old in good health. The CDR3 here is CASSRLAGRHEQYF.